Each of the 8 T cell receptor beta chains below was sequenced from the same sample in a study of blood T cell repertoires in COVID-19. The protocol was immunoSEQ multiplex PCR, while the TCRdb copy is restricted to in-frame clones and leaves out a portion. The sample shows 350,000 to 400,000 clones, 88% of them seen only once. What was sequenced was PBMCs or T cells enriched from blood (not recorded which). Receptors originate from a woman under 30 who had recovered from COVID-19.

The DNA for the CDR3 is TGCGCCAGCAGCAGCGGACAGGGGAGGAGCACAGATACGCAGTATTTT. It yields the protein CASSSGQGRSTDTQYF. V is TRBV4-1 and J is TRBJ2-3; TRBD1 agrees at 9 bases. V shed 5 bases, J shed 0 bases, and the junction held 6 bases outside the gene matches. CDR3 length equals 16 residues. The germline V gene encodes CDR1 MGHRA and CDR2 YSYEKL.

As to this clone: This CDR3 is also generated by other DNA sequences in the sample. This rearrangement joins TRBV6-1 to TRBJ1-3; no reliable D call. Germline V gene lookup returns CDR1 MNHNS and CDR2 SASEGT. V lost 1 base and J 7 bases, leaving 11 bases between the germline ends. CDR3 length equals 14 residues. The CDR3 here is CASSEGPGGNTIYF. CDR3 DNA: TGTGCCAGCAGTGAAGGGCCGGGAGGTAACACCATATATTTT.

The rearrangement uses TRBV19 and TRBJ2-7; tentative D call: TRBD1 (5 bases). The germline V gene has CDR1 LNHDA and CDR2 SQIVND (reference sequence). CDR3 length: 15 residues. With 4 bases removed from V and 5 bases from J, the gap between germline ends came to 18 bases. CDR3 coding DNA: TGTGCCAGTAGTACAATGACACAGGTGATCCACGAGCAGTACTTC. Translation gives CASSTMTQVIHEQYF.

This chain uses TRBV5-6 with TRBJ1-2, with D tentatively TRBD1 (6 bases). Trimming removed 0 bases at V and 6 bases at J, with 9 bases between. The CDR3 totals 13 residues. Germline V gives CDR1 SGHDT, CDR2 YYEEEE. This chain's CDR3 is CASSLGDNDGYTF. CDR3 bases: TGTGCCAGCAGCTTGGGGGACAATGATGGCTACACCTTC.

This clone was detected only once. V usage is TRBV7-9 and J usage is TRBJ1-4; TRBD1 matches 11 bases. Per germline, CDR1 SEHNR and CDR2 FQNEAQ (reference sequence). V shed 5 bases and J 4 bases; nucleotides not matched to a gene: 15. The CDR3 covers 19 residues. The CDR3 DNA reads TGTGCCAGCAGCCGTGGACAGGGGGCCGTTCGGGGGAATAATGAAAAACTGTTTTTT. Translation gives CASSRGQGAVRGNNEKLFF.

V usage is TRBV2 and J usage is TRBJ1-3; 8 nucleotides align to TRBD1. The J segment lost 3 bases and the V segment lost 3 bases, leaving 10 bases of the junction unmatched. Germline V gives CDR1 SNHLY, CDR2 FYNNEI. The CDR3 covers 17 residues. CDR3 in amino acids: CASSETGVVQHGNTIYF. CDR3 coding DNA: TGTGCCAGCAGTGAGACAGGGGTGGTCCAGCATGGAAACACCATATATTTT.

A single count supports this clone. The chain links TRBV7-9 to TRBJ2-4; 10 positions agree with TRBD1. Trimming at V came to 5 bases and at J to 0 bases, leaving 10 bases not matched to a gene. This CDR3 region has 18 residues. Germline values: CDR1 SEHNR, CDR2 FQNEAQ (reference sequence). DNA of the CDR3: TGTGCCAGCAGCCTTTGGACAGGGGGGACCCTAGCCAAAAACATTCAGTACTTC. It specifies CASSLWTGGTLAKNIQYF.

The CDR3 spells CASSQEPPRAFF. The DNA of the CDR3 is TGTGCCAGCAGCCAAGAACCCCCCCGGGCTTTCTTT. The V call is TRBV3-1 (or the pseudogene TRBV3-2), the J call TRBJ1-1; D is ambiguous. Looked up from germline, CDR1 is LGHDT and CDR2 is YNNKEL (reference sequence). The CDR3 runs to 12 residues. The V gene lost 0 bases and the J gene lost 11 bases, with 10 bases spanning the gap.